One T cell receptor beta chain is described in this entry. The junction and the germline gene differ at one end; a read error may be behind it. This sample was included in a study of CD8+CD57+ T cells in acquired aplastic anemia. The TCR beta profiling, which covered VDJ combination and CDR3 sequence, was carried out using genomic DNA as the template. TCRdb reanalysed the reads using MiXCR and keeps one entry per CDR3 protein. The repertoire has hundreds of thousands of distinct CDR3 sequences, around 72% of them found once; the top ten carry less than 4%. CDR3 length: 13 amino acids. CDR1 SGHTA and CDR2 FQGNSA come from the germline V gene.

This receptor was obtained from a human donor in good health, serving as a control. The chain joins TRBV7-2 to TRBJ2-3; D call uncertain. Sequenced material: sorted CD4+, CD8+, or CD8+CD57+ T cells (not recorded which) from PBMCs. CDR3 bases: TGTGCCAGCAGCTTAGCACAGATCAATAAGCAGTTTTTC. Translation: CASSLAQINKQFF.